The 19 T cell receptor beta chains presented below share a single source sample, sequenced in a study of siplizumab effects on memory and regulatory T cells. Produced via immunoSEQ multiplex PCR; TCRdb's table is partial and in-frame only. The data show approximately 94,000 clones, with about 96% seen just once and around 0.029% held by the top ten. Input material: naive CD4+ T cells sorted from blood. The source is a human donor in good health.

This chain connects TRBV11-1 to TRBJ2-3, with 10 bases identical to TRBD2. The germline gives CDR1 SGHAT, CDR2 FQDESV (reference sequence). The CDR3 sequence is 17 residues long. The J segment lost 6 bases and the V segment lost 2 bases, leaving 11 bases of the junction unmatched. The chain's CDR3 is CASSLLLAGYNRDTQYF. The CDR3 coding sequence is TGTGCCAGCAGCTTATTACTAGCGGGGTACAATAGGGATACGCAGTATTTT. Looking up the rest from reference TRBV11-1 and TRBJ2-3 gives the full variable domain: EAEVAQSPRYKITEKSQAVAFWCDPISGHATLYWYRQILGQGPELLVQFQDESVVDDSQLPKDRFSAERLKGVDSTLKIQPAELGDSAMYLCASSLLLAGYNRDTQYFGPGTRLTVL.

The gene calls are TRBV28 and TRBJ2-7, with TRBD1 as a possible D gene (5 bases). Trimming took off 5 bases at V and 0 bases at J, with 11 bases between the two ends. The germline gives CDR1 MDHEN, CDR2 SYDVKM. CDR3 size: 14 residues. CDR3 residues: CASSIQGSSYEQYF. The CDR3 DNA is TGTGCCAGCAGTATCCAGGGCAGCTCCTACGAGCAGTACTTC.

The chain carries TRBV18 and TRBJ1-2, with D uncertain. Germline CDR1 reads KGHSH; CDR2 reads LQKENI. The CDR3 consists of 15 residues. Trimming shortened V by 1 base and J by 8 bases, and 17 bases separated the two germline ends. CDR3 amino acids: CASSPQGGAIGGYTF. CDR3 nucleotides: TGTGCCAGCTCACCACAGGGTGGAGCGATAGGGGGCTACACCTTC.

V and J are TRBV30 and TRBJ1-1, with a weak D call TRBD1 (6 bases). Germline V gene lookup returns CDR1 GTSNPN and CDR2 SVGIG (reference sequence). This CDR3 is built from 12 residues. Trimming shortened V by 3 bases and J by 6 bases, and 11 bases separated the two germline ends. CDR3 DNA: TGTGCCTGGAGCCCCAGGGGAGCTGAAGCTTTCTTT. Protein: CAWSPRGAEAFF.

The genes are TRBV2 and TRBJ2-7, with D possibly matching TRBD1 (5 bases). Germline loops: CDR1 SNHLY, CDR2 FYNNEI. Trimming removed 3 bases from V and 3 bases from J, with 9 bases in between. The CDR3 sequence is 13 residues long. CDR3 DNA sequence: TGTGCCAGCAGTGACAGGGTTGTCTACGAGCAGTACTTC. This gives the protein CASSDRVVYEQYF. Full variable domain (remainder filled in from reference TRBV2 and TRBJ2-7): EPEVTQTPSHQVTQMGQEVILRCVPISNHLYFYWYRQILGQKVEFLVSFYNNEISEKSEIFDDQFSVERPDGSNFTLKIRSTKLEDSAMYFCASSDRVVYEQYFGPGTRLTVT.

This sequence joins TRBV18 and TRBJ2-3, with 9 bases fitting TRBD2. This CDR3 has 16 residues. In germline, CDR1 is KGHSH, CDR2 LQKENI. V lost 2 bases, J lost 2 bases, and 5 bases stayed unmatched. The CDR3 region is CASSPLASGVTDTQYF. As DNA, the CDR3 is TGTGCCAGCTCACCATTGGCTAGCGGGGTCACAGATACGCAGTATTTT.

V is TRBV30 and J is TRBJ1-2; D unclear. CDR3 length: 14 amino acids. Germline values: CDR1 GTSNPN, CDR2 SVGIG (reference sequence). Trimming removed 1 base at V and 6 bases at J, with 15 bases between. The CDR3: CAWSGVGVSNGYTF. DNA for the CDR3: TGTGCCTGGAGTGGGGTTGGGGTATCGAATGGCTACACCTTC. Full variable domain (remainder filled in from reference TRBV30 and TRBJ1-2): SQTIHQWPATLVQPVGSPLSLECTVEGTSNPNLYWYRQAAGRGLQLLFYSVGIGQISSEVPQNLSASRPQDRQFILSSKKLLLSDSGFYLCAWSGVGVSNGYTFGSGTRLTVV.

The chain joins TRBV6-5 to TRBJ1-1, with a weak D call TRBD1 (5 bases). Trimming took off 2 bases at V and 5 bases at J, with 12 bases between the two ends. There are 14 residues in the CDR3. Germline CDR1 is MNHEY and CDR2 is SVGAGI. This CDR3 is CASSYGAGGTEAFF. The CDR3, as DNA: TGTGCCAGCAGTTACGGGGCTGGCGGGACTGAAGCTTTCTTT.

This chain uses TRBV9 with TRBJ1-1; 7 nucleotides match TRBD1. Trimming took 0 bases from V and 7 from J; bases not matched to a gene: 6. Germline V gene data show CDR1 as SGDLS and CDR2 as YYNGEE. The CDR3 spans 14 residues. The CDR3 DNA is TGTGCCAGCAGCGTAGATGAGAACAGGGGTGAAGCTTTCTTT. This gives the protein CASSVDENRGEAFF.

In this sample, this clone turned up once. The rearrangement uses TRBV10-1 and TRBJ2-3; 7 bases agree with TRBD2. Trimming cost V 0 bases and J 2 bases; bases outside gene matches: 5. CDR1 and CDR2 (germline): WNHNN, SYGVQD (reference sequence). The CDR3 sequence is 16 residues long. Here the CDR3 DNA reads TGCGCCAGCAGTGAGTCTGCGGGGGATAACACAGATACGCAGTATTTT. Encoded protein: CASSESAGDNTDTQYF.

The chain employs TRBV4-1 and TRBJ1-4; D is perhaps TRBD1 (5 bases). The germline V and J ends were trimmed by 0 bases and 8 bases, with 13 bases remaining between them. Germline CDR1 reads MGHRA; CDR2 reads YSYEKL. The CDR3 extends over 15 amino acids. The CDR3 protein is CASSQENQGGEKLFF. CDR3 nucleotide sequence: TGCGCCAGCAGCCAAGAGAACCAGGGAGGAGAAAAACTGTTTTTT.

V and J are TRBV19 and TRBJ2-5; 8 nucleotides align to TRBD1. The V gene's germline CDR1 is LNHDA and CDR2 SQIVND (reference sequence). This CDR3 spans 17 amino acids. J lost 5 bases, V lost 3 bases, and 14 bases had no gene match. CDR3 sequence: CASSMWTGSDLAETQYF. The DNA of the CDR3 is TGTGCCAGTAGTATGTGGACAGGGTCCGATCTCGCGGAGACCCAGTACTTC.

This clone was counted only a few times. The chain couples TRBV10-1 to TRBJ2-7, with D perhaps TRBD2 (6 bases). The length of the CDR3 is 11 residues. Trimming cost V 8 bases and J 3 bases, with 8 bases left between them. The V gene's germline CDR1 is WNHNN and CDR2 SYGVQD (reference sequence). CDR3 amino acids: CASGTFYEQYF. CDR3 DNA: TGCGCCAGCGGGACTTTCTACGAGCAGTACTTC.

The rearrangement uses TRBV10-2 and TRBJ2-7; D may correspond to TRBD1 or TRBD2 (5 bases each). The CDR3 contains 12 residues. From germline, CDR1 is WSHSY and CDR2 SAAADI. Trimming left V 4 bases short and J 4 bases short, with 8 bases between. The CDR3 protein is CASSGDGYEQYF. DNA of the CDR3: TGCGCCAGCAGTGGGGACGGATACGAGCAGTACTTC.

In DNA, the CDR3 is TGTGCCAGCAGCTTGCAGACGAATTCACCCCTCCACTTT. Translation gives CASSLQTNSPLHF. The V gene is TRBV5-4, the J gene TRBJ1-6; D is unresolved. V was clipped by 1 base and J by 7 bases, with 6 bases between them. Germline CDR1 SGHNT, CDR2 YYREEE (reference sequence). The CDR3 is 13 residues long.

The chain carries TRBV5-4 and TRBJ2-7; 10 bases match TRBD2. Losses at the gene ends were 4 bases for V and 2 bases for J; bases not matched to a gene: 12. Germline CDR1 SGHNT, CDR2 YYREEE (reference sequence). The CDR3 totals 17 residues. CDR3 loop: CASSLEFSGGPPYEQYF. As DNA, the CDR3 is TGTGCCAGCAGCCTGGAATTTAGCGGGGGGCCCCCCTACGAGCAGTACTTC.

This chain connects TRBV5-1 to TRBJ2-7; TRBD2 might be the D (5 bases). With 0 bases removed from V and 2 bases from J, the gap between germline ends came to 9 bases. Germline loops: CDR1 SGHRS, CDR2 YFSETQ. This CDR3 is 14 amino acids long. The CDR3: CASSLVGNPYEQYF. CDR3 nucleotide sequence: TGCGCCAGCAGCTTGGTCGGGAATCCCTACGAGCAGTACTTC.

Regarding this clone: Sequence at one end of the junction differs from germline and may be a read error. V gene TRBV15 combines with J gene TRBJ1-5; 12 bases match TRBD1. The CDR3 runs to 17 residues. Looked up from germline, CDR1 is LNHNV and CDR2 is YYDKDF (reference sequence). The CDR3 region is CATSRDGTGGLNQPQHF. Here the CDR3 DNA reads TGTGCCACCAGCCGAGACGGGACAGGGGGCCTCAATCAGCCCCAGCATTTT.

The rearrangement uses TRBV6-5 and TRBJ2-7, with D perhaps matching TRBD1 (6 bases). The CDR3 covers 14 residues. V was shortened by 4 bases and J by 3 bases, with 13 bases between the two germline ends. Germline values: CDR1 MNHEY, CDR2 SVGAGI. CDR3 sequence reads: CASSLTGRVYEQYF. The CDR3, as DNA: TGTGCCAGCAGTTTGACAGGAAGGGTCTACGAGCAGTACTTC.